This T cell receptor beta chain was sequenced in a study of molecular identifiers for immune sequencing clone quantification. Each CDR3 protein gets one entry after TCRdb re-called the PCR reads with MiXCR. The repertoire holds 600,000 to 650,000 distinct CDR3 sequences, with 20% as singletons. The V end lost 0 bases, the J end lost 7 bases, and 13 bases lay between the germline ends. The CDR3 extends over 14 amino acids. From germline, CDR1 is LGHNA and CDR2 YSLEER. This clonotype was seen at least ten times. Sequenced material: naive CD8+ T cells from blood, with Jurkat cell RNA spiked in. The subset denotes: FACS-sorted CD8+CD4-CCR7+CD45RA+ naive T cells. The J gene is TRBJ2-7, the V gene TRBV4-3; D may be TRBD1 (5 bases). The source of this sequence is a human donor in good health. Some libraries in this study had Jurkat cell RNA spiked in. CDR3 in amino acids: CASSQDRQGWEQYF. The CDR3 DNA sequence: TGCGCCAGCAGCCAAGATCGCCAGGGCTGGGAGCAGTACTTC.